A single sample gave rise to the 7 T cell receptor beta chains below, sequenced in a study of metastatic and nonmetastatic thyroid tumors. Every patient was untreated before thyroid surgery. TCRdb re-called the PCR reads through MiXCR. The sample lists some 21,000 clones, around 30% occurring once. Sequenced material: tumor tissue. The receptors were gathered from a female donor with papillary thyroid cancer or a benign thyroid nodule (not recorded which). Some clones in this sample may be carry-over from other donors' samples.

The V gene is TRBV19, the J gene TRBJ1-4, with 8 bases matching TRBD1. Unmatched junction bases numbered 7, after V lost 7 bases and J lost 6 bases. CDR3 size: 14 residues. Germline V gives CDR1 LNHDA, CDR2 SQIVND (reference sequence). In DNA, the CDR3 is TGTGCCAGTACTCAACAGGGGGTTGATGAAAAACTGTTTTTT. Residues: CASTQQGVDEKLFF. The whole variable domain, filled in from reference TRBV19 and TRBJ1-4, reads DGGITQSPKYLFRKEGQNVTLSCEQNLNHDAMYWYRQDPGQGLRLIYYSQIVNDFQKGDIAEGYSVSREKKESFPLTVTSAQKNPTAFYLCASTQQGVDEKLFFGSGTQLSVL.

J is TRBJ2-1 and V is TRBV5-1; the match to TRBD2 covers 10 bases. After removal of 2 bases from V and 8 bases from J, the junction contained 7 bases not matched to a gene. This CDR3 region has 15 residues. CDR1 and CDR2 from the germline V gene are SGHRS and YFSETQ. CDR3 loop: CASSLGRTSGDEQFF. The CDR3 DNA sequence: TGCGCCAGCAGCTTAGGGAGGACTAGCGGTGATGAGCAGTTCTTC.

The sample holds a few counts of this clone. The chain employs TRBV30 and TRBJ2-7; D is uncertain. In germline, CDR1 is GTSNPN, CDR2 SVGIG (reference sequence). The CDR3 runs to 13 residues. V lost 2 bases, J lost 3 bases, and 11 bases lay in between. DNA of the CDR3: TGTGCCTGGAGTCTTGGATCTGACTACGAGCAGTACTTC. Encoded protein: CAWSLGSDYEQYF.

This clone was recorded at least ten times. The genes are TRBV18 and TRBJ2-2; no reliable D call. V lost 3 bases and J 3 bases, leaving 11 bases between the germline ends. There are 15 residues in the CDR3. Germline-derived CDR1 and CDR2 are KGHSH and LQKENI. The CDR3 reads CASSPPLDHTGELFF. CDR3 in DNA: TGTGCCAGCTCACCCCCTCTAGATCACACCGGGGAGCTGTTTTTT.

In this sample, this clone is medium-sized. V and J are TRBV30 and TRBJ2-7; D not resolved. From germline, CDR1 is GTSNPN and CDR2 SVGIG (reference sequence). The CDR3 length is 12 residues. V lost 1 base and J 6 bases, leaving 10 bases between the germline ends. The CDR3 sequence is CAWSATLLEQYF. DNA of the CDR3: TGTGCCTGGAGTGCGACTCTTCTCGAGCAGTACTTC.

This clone is classed as medium-sized. The chain joins TRBV6-1 to TRBJ2-5; TRBD2 matches at 9 bases. Looked up from germline, CDR1 is MNHNS and CDR2 is SASEGT. The CDR3 runs to 13 residues. With V trimmed by 6 bases and J by 5 bases, 4 bases remained unmatched. CDR3 DNA sequence: TGTGCCAGCAGACGAGGGACTAGCGAGACCCAGTACTTC. It is translated as CASRRGTSETQYF.

The gene calls are TRBV6-2 or TRBV6-3 and TRBJ2-7; a weak D match, TRBD2 (6 bases). Per the germline V gene, CDR1 is MNHEY and CDR2 is SVGEGT. This CDR3 is 13 amino acids long. V shed 2 bases and J shed 3 bases, with 8 bases lying between them. The DNA of the CDR3 is TGTGCCAGCAGTTACGGGGGGAGCTACGAGCAGTACTTC. It is translated as CASSYGGSYEQYF.